The rows below give T cell receptor beta chains drawn from one sample of a study of T cell responses to AZD1222 COVID-19 vaccine. Generated by immunoSEQ multiplex PCR, the TCRdb table keeps only in-frame clones and is missing some. This table has around 140,000 clones, 80% to 90% appearing once. The sample in question was peripheral blood, obtained on day 0 of AZD1222 vaccination. All receptors derive from an adult in good health. Each CDR3 is given with its conserved first and last residue. A D gene is named only where the DNA matches it firmly. Some rows mark clone size as missing; the rest say once, few, many or name a class of expanded clone.

TRBV5-1,TRBD1,.,TRBJ1-1,CASSRIEQGGSEAFF,TGCGCCAGCAGCAGAATCGAACAGGGGGGGTCTGAAGCTTTCTTT
TRBV5-5,.,.,TRBJ2-1,CASSLTGSINEQFF,TGTGCCAGCAGCTTGACGGGGTCTATCAATGAGCAGTTCTTC
TRBV28,.,once,TRBJ1-1,CASTRGVGTEAFF,TGTGCCAGCACCCGGGGGGTGGGCACTGAAGCTTTCTTT
TRBV20-1,.,.,TRBJ2-2,CSASRGLARNTGELFF,TGCAGTGCTAGTAGGGGGCTAGCGCGGAACACCGGGGAGCTGTTTTTT
TRBV19,TRBD1,.,TRBJ1-2,CASTKSTGGYGYTF,TGTGCCAGTACCAAATCCACAGGGGGATATGGCTACACCTTC
TRBV5-1,.,.,TRBJ1-2,CASSLPRGDGYGYTF,TGCGCCAGCAGCTTGCCCCGAGGCGACGGCTATGGCTACACCTTC
TRBV5-5,.,.,TRBJ1-2,CASSLRTAHYGYTF,TGTGCCAGCAGCTTGCGTACAGCGCACTATGGCTACACCTTC
TRBV19,TRBD1,.,TRBJ1-5,CASTGQGAIQPQHF,TGTGCCAGTACCGGACAGGGGGCTATTCAGCCCCAGCATTTT
TRBV4-1,.,.,TRBJ2-4,CASSQGLPDGNIQYF,TGCGCCAGCAGCCAAGGGCTCCCGGACGGAAACATTCAGTACTTC
TRBV4-1,.,.,TRBJ2-3,CASSPIIGGPDTQYF,TGCGCCAGCAGCCCTATCATAGGGGGGCCAGATACGCAGTATTTT
TRBV7-9,TRBD1,once,TRBJ1-4,CASSPPTGGEEKLFF,TGTGCCAGCAGTCCCCCGACAGGGGGCGAGGAAAAACTGTTTTTT
TRBV30,.,few,TRBJ1-4,CAWSLLGRNEKLFF,TGTGCCTGGAGCCTTCTGGGACGGAATGAAAAACTGTTTTTT
TRBV6-6,.,.,TRBJ2-7,CASSYSTYEQYF,TGTGCCAGCAGTTACTCAACCTACGAGCAGTACTTC
TRBV5-6,TRBD2,few,TRBJ2-7,CASSFGLAVSSYEQYF,TGTGCCAGCAGCTTCGGACTAGCGGTGAGCTCCTACGAGCAGTACTTC
TRBV2,.,.,TRBJ1-3,CASSIRQVMGDSGNTIYF,TGTGCCAGCAGTATCCGACAGGTCATGGGGGACTCTGGAAACACCATATATTTT
TRBV9,TRBD2,.,TRBJ2-2,CASSLSTSGRSAGELFF,TGTGCCAGCAGTCTCTCGACTAGCGGGAGGTCTGCCGGGGAGCTGTTTTTT
TRBV5-1,.,.,TRBJ1-2,CASSDIISYGYTF,TGCGCCAGCAGTGACATTATTTCCTATGGCTACACCTTC
TRBV11-2,.,once,TRBJ2-2,CASSFRDINTGELFF,TGTGCCAGCAGCTTCCGGGACATTAACACCGGGGAGCTGTTTTTT
TRBV4-1,.,.,TRBJ1-1,CASSQGGYTEAFF,TGCGCCAGCAGCCAAGGGGGGTACACTGAAGCTTTCTTT
TRBV15,.,once,TRBJ1-6,CATSGSSYNSPLHF,TGTGCCACCAGCGGTAGCTCCTATAATTCACCCCTCCACTTT
TRBV10-3,.,.,TRBJ1-1,CAVKHPTDQAFF,TGTGCCGTAAAGCACCCAACAGATCAAGCTTTCTTT
TRBV5-1,.,.,TRBJ1-1,CASSPGQRYTEAFF,TGCGCCAGCAGCCCCGGACAGAGGTACACTGAAGCTTTCTTT
TRBV28,TRBD1,.,TRBJ2-7,CASTPRDRVDHEQYF,TGTGCCAGCACGCCCCGGGACAGGGTGGACCACGAGCAGTACTTC
TRBV19,.,.,TRBJ1-5,CASSIRGGNQPQHF,TGTGCCAGTAGTATTCGGGGCGGCAATCAGCCCCAGCATTTT
TRBV27,.,.,TRBJ1-1,CASSLWGDTEAFF,TGTGCCAGCAGTTTATGGGGGGATACTGAAGCTTTCTTT
TRBV28,.,.,TRBJ2-3,CASSFPWPAARSTDTQYF,TGTGCCAGCAGTTTCCCCTGGCCGGCGGCGAGAAGCACAGATACGCAGTATTTT
TRBV7-9,.,once,TRBJ2-2,CASYTVDGGELFF,TGTGCCAGCTATACCGTGGACGGCGGGGAGCTGTTTTTT
TRBV7-9,.,.,TRBJ2-1,CASSLDPGGQFF,TGTGCCAGCAGCTTAGACCCCGGGGGCCAGTTCTTC
TRBV5-8,.,.,TRBJ1-4,CASSLESANEKLFF,TGTGCCAGCAGCTTGGAGTCGGCTAATGAAAAACTGTTTTTT
TRBV7-9,.,.,TRBJ1-6,CASSLGAGFYNSPLHF,TGTGCCAGCAGCTTAGGTGCCGGCTTTTATAATTCACCCCTCCACTTT
TRBV18,TRBD2,.,TRBJ2-3,CASSPGLAGVGDTQYF,TGTGCCAGCTCACCAGGACTAGCGGGAGTGGGAGATACGCAGTATTTT
TRBV5-6,.,few,TRBJ1-1,CASSLGSRTEAFF,TGTGCCAGCAGCTTGGGTTCGAGAACTGAAGCTTTCTTT
TRBV2,.,.,TRBJ1-5,CASSLQGSGNQPQHF,TGTGCCAGCTCATTACAGGGTTCGGGCAATCAGCCCCAGCATTTT
TRBV10-2,TRBD1,.,TRBJ2-1,CASTRWRQGRSYNEQFF,TGCGCCAGCACTCGTTGGAGACAGGGCCGCTCCTACAATGAGCAGTTCTTC
TRBV2,.,.,TRBJ1-3,CASTISPGGATGNTIYF,TGTGCCAGCACCATTTCCCCTGGAGGGGCAACTGGAAACACCATATATTTT
TRBV28,.,.,TRBJ2-5,CASSRKVGSDLGETQYF,TGTGCCAGCAGTCGGAAGGTCGGGAGCGACCTCGGGGAGACCCAGTACTTC
TRBV10-3,.,.,TRBJ2-7,CAISSYYEQYF,TGTGCCATCAGCTCCTACTACGAGCAGTACTTC
TRBV24-1,.,.,TRBJ2-1,CATSDSAGIGSYNEQFF,TGTGCCACCAGTGATTCAGCAGGGATCGGCTCCTACAATGAGCAGTTCTTC
TRBV6-2/TRBV6-3,.,.,TRBJ2-1,CASSLGPLSEQFF,TGTGCCAGCAGCTTGGGACCTCTTTCGGAGCAGTTCTTC
TRBV9,TRBD2,.,TRBJ2-5,CASSVVGGSSQETQYF,TGTGCCAGCAGCGTAGTAGGCGGGAGTAGCCAAGAGACCCAGTACTTC
TRBV5-1,TRBD1,.,TRBJ2-5,CASSYLTGETQYF,TGCGCCAGCAGCTACCTGACAGGGGAGACCCAGTACTTC
TRBV4-1,.,.,TRBJ1-2,CASSQAPTTNYGYTF,TGCGCCAGCAGCCAAGCTCCGACCACTAACTATGGCTACACCTTC
TRBV4-2,TRBD1,.,TRBJ2-5,CASSPGPQGAQETQYF,TGTGCCAGCAGCCCCGGGCCACAGGGGGCTCAAGAGACCCAGTACTTC
TRBV6-5,.,.,TRBJ2-3,CASLLTGPNAEYF,TGTGCCAGCCTACTCACAGGCCCCAACGCGGAGTATTTT
TRBV19,.,.,TRBJ1-5,CASSRGNGNQPQHF,TGTGCCAGTAGCCGGGGAAACGGCAATCAGCCCCAGCATTTT
TRBV18,.,.,TRBJ1-5,CASSPQPYSNQPQHF,TGTGCCAGCTCACCACAGCCGTATAGCAATCAGCCCCAGCATTTT
TRBV6-5,.,once,TRBJ1-2,CASSYRAGRAYTF,TGTGCCAGCAGTTATCGGGCAGGACGAGCCTACACCTTC
TRBV6-5,.,.,TRBJ1-5,CASRQGIDQPQHF,TGTGCCAGCAGGCAGGGGATTGATCAGCCCCAGCATTTT
TRBV7-3,.,.,TRBJ1-1,CASSSRGNGAKAFF,TGTGCCAGCAGCTCCCGCGGAAACGGCGCTAAAGCTTTCTTT
TRBV14,.,.,TRBJ1-3,CASSRHRAANSGNTIYF,TGTGCCAGCAGCCGCCACAGGGCGGCAAACTCTGGAAACACCATATATTTT
TRBV7-9,TRBD1,.,TRBJ2-4,CASSPRTGGENIQYF,TGTGCCAGCAGCCCCCGGACAGGGGGCGAAAACATTCAGTACTTC
TRBV4-1,.,.,TRBJ1-2,CASSQNPAMGVYGYTF,TGCGCCAGCAGCCAAAACCCCGCCATGGGGGTATATGGCTACACCTTC
TRBV12-5,.,once,TRBJ1-1,CASGLSGAEAFF,TGTGCTAGTGGTTTGTCGGGGGCTGAAGCTTTCTTT
TRBV14,TRBD1,.,TRBJ1-1,CASSQDPGRTGEAFF,TGTGCCAGCAGCCAAGATCCCGGCCGGACAGGGGAAGCTTTCTTT
TRBV6-5,.,.,TRBJ1-6,CASSRGQLGSPLHF,TGTGCCAGCAGCCGTGGACAGCTAGGTTCACCCCTCCACTTT
TRBV28,.,.,TRBJ1-1,CASSHGTPNTEAFF,TGTGCCAGCAGCCACGGGACACCAAACACTGAAGCTTTCTTT
TRBV9,.,few,TRBJ2-7,CASSPRDSSYEQYF,TGTGCCAGCAGCCCTAGAGACAGTTCCTACGAGCAGTACTTC
TRBV15,.,.,TRBJ1-5,CATSRGRLQPQHF,TGTGCCACCAGCAGAGGCCGTCTTCAGCCCCAGCATTTT
TRBV12-5,.,.,TRBJ2-7,CASASTGGGYEQYF,TGTGCTAGTGCCTCGACAGGAGGCGGGTACGAGCAGTACTTC
TRBV28,.,.,TRBJ2-3,CASSPPGRLADTQYF,TGTGCCAGCAGTCCCCCGGGTAGGTTGGCAGATACGCAGTATTTT